This TCR beta chain derives from a study of T cells in localized non-small cell lung cancer. The data were produced by immunoSEQ multiplex PCR, yet TCRdb's version contains in-frame clones alone and is incomplete. The sample holds approximately 1,500 clones, roughly 25% seen once. Deletions cut 5 bases from V and 1 base from J, with 9 bases between. Germline V CDR1 and CDR2: MNHGY, SAAAGT. The CDR3 loop spans 14 amino acids. V gene TRBV6-8 combines with J gene TRBJ1-5; unclear D gene. The sample here was normal lung tissue next to the tumor, taken before any cancer treatment. This TCR derives from a male donor at least 60 years old with stage I lung adenocarcinoma. CDR3 sequence reads: CASSAGISNQPQHF. CDR3 DNA: TGTGCCAGCAGTGCCGGGATAAGCAATCAGCCCCAGCATTTT.